Here is one TCR beta chain with its context. The data were obtained in a study of cytomegalovirus exposure and HLA in healthy donors. The study ran its PCR with 60 Vbeta and 13 Jbeta primers. Sequenced by immunoSEQ multiplex PCR; TCRdb stores in-frame clones only, minus some. The sample lists approximately 160,000 clones, roughly 79% occurring once. The sample taken for sequencing was PBMCs. The receptor was isolated from a male donor in good health and CMV-seronegative.

The CDR3 DNA is TGTGCCAGCAGTTATCACCGGACAGGGGCGCGAGAGGGCTACACCTTC. It specifies CASSYHRTGAREGYTF. The V gene is TRBV6-5, the J gene TRBJ1-2, with 9 bases matching TRBD1. The CDR3 is made up of 16 amino acids. Unmatched junction bases numbered 13, after V lost 3 bases and J lost 8 bases. The germline gives CDR1 MNHEY, CDR2 SVGAGI.